This paragraph covers one TCR beta chain sequence. What it binds is not known. The protocol was immunoSEQ multiplex PCR, while the TCRdb copy is restricted to in-frame clones and leaves out a portion. The repertoire consists of 150,000 to 200,000 clones, with almost 95% occurring once and the leading ten covering 10%. This entry is derived from a study of T cell responses to AZD1222 COVID-19 vaccine. Germline V gene lookup returns CDR1 LGHDT and CDR2 YNNKEL (reference sequence). The CDR3 is 13 amino acids. Trimming removed 1 base from V and 7 bases from J, with 8 bases in between. General study findings and limits: Donors were largely white British and mainly female; clonal diversity was possibly underestimated. In all cases, repertoires were sampled only after the peak T cell response. Unmutated variant regions reportedly attract nearly half of all spike-specific TCRs.

Source: peripheral blood, taken on day 0 of AZD1222 vaccination. The receptor was isolated from an adult in good health. The rearrangement joins TRBV3-1 (or the pseudogene TRBV3-2) to TRBJ1-5; D uncertain. The CDR3 sequence: CASSQVGFQPQHF. DNA for the CDR3: TGTGCCAGCAGCCAAGTCGGGTTCCAGCCCCAGCATTTT.